The 21 T cell receptor beta chains in this list originate from one sample, sequenced in a study of T cell repertoires in cytomegalovirus infection. TCRdb called the reads again in MiXCR, with one record for every CDR3 protein. The data contain fewer than 900,000 distinct CDR3 sequences, roughly 29% of them singletons. The antigens for these receptors are not known. The sequencing here drew on cultured CD8+ T cells from PBMCs, taken from culture after CMV antigen stimulation. All receptors derive from a human donor in good health (CMV status not recorded). Some clones in this sample may be carry-over from other donors' samples.

The chain combines TRBV14 with TRBJ1-2; the match to TRBD1 covers 7 bases. Germline-derived CDR1 and CDR2 are SGHDN and FVKESK. The CDR3 spans 15 residues. With 1 base clipped from V and 8 bases from J, the junction kept 10 bases outside the gene matches. The DNA for the CDR3 is TGTGCCAGCAGCCAAGCCGGGACAGAGTTCTCGGGCTACACCTTC. Encoded protein: CASSQAGTEFSGYTF. The full variable domain, rest sourced from reference TRBV14 and TRBJ1-2, is EAGVTQFPSHSVIEKGQTVTLRCDPISGHDNLYWYRRVMGKEIKFLLHFVKESKQDESGMPNNRFLAERTGGTYSTLKVQPAELEDSGVYFCASSQAGTEFSGYTFGSGTRLTVV.

This chain uses TRBV9 with TRBJ2-2; no clear D gene. From germline, CDR1 is SGDLS and CDR2 YYNGEE. The CDR3 is 15 amino acids. The V end was cut by 4 bases, the J end by 4 bases, with 14 bases between. The CDR3 here is CASSPWGRFTGELFF. Written as DNA, the CDR3 is TGTGCCAGCAGCCCATGGGGTCGTTTCACCGGGGAGCTGTTTTTT.

There are many counts of this clonotype. The V and J genes are TRBV12-3 or TRBV12-4 and TRBJ1-2; a possible D gene is TRBD1 (5 bases). V was pared by 8 bases and J by 1 base, with 14 bases between. The CDR3 consists of 14 residues. As DNA, the CDR3 is TGTGCCAGCTGGGACTTAGGAGATAACTATGGCTACACCTTC. Protein sequence: CASWDLGDNYGYTF.

This sequence joins TRBV6-6 and TRBJ1-2; D remains ambiguous. Trimming removed 6 bases from V and 5 bases from J, with 7 bases in between. CDR1 is MNHNY and CDR2 is SVGAGI in the germline V gene (reference sequence). This CDR3 is built from 11 residues. The CDR3 region is CASSTAYGYTF. The CDR3 nucleotides are TGTGCCAGCAGCACAGCGTATGGCTACACCTTC.

The genes are TRBV19 and TRBJ2-7; D possibly matches TRBD1 or TRBD2 (5 bases each). CDR3 length: 13 amino acids. Trimming removed 3 bases from V and 4 bases from J, with 10 bases in between. The V gene's germline CDR1 is LNHDA and CDR2 SQIVND (reference sequence). This chain's CDR3 is CASSIGTRYEQYF. The DNA of the CDR3 is TGTGCCAGTAGTATCGGGACCAGATACGAGCAGTACTTC.

Only a few counts were recorded for this clonotype. This sequence joins TRBV6-1 and TRBJ2-7; D ambiguous. CDR1 and CDR2 (germline): MNHNS, SASEGT. V was pared by 2 bases and J by 3 bases, with 11 bases between. CDR3 length equals 14 residues. CDR3 sequence: CASSEMVEVYEQYV. CDR3 coding DNA: TGTGCCAGCAGTGAAATGGTTGAGGTCTACGAGCAGTACGTC.

This clonotype came up a few times. V usage is TRBV27 and J usage is TRBJ1-1; D is ambiguous. Germline V gene sequence: CDR1 MNHEY, CDR2 SMNVEV (reference sequence). CDR3 length equals 15 residues. The germline V and J ends were trimmed by 1 base and 2 bases, with 11 bases remaining between them. DNA of the CDR3: TGTGCCAGCAGTTTATTAGGGAGTACCAACACTGAAGCTTTCTTT. Protein product: CASSLLGSTNTEAFF.

This chain uses TRBV7-3 with TRBJ1-1, with D possibly TRBD1 on 5 matching bases. The germline V gene has CDR1 SGHTA and CDR2 FQGTGA. V was trimmed by 4 bases and J by 3 bases, leaving 15 bases between them. The CDR3 consists of 15 residues. Here the CDR3 reads CASSWSGARDTEAFF. The CDR3 nucleotides read TGTGCCAGCAGCTGGTCCGGAGCCAGGGACACTGAAGCTTTCTTT.

This clonotype appeared a few times. V usage is TRBV7-9 and J usage is TRBJ2-1, with D uncertain. CDR1 SEHNR and CDR2 FQNEAQ come from the germline V gene (reference sequence). The CDR3 sequence is 13 residues long. V lost 3 bases, J lost 3 bases, and 6 bases lay in between. The CDR3 nucleotides read TGTGCCAGCAGCTTCCGGCTCTACAATGAGCAGTTCTTC. Protein product: CASSFRLYNEQFF.

This clonotype was observed a few times. This rearrangement joins TRBV4-3 to TRBJ2-1; 7 positions match TRBD1. Germline CDR1 and CDR2: LGHNA and YSLEER. The CDR3 has 15 residues. V lost 2 bases and J lost 5; bases outside the gene matches: 6. The CDR3 nucleotides read TGCGCCAGCAGCCAACACAGGGGATCGGACAATGAGCAGTTCTTC. Amino acids: CASSQHRGSDNEQFF.

This clonotype was detected only a few times. This rearrangement joins TRBV6-5 to TRBJ1-2; D perhaps matches TRBD1 (5 bases). This CDR3 is 20 amino acids long. Germline CDR1 reads MNHEY; CDR2 reads SVGAGI. V lost 1 base, J lost 4 bases, and 28 bases lay in between. CDR3 sequence reads: CASSYFSGVGTEYPLYGYTF. CDR3 DNA: TGTGCCAGCAGTTACTTTTCGGGTGTCGGGACGGAATATCCCCTCTATGGCTACACCTTC.

This clonotype was detected only a few times. This chain uses TRBV5-5 with TRBJ2-7; D unresolved. The V and J ends lost 2 bases and 5 bases respectively, with 8 bases between them. This CDR3 region has 12 residues. The germline V gene encodes CDR1 SGHKS and CDR2 YYEKEE (reference sequence). Here the CDR3 reads CASSFVGNEQYV. The CDR3 bases are TGTGCCAGCAGCTTTGTGGGGAACGAGCAGTACGTC.

This clonotype was counted a few times. The chain links TRBV10-3 to TRBJ1-1; D not resolved. V was cut by 0 bases and J by 1 base, with 3 bases left in between. CDR1 and CDR2 (germline): ENHRY, SYGVKD. The CDR3 is made up of 13 amino acids. The DNA of the CDR3 is TGTGCCATCAGTGAGTCAGGGAACACTGAAGCTTTCTTT. Protein sequence: CAISESGNTEAFF.

The chain is built from TRBV12-3 or TRBV12-4 and TRBJ2-5; D possibly matches TRBD1 or TRBD2 (5 bases each). This CDR3 spans 15 amino acids. V lost 6 bases to trimming and J lost 5 bases, with 19 bases between them. The CDR3 loop reads CASRPGTQGSETQYF. For the CDR3, the DNA is TGTGCCAGCAGGCCCGGGACCCAGGGATCGGAGACCCAGTACTTC.

This clonotype was seen only a few times. J is TRBJ1-2 and V is TRBV4-2; 7 nucleotides align to TRBD1. The trim removed 1 base at V and 0 bases at J, leaving 11 bases unmatched. Germline loops: CDR1 LGHNA, CDR2 YNFKEQ. CDR3 length: 18 residues. This chain's CDR3 is CASSQGDGTVQSNYGYTF. CDR3 sequence (DNA): TGTGCCAGCAGCCAAGGGGACGGGACAGTACAGTCTAACTATGGCTACACCTTC.

This clonotype appeared a few times. V and J are TRBV27 and TRBJ1-5; D is perhaps TRBD1 (5 bases). Trimming took off 5 bases at V and 10 bases at J, with 21 bases between the two ends. CDR1 and CDR2 (germline): MNHEY, SMNVEV (reference sequence). This CDR3 has 15 amino acids. The CDR3 sequence: CASSQTDGGGRPQHF. The CDR3 DNA reads as TGTGCCAGCAGTCAAACAGACGGGGGGGGAAGACCCCAGCATTTT.

The chain uses TRBV29-1 and TRBJ1-2; TRBD1 aligns across 9 bases. The J segment lost 2 bases and the V segment lost 4 bases, leaving 5 bases of the junction unmatched. CDR1 SQVTM and CDR2 ANQGSEA come from the germline V gene. The CDR3 is 14 residues long. CDR3 DNA: TGCAGCGTTGTGGGGACAGGGCTGAACTATGGCTACACCTTC. This codes for CSVVGTGLNYGYTF.

This clonotype turned up a few times. The V gene is TRBV12-3 or TRBV12-4, the J gene TRBJ2-1; 7 positions agree with TRBD2. This CDR3 has 14 residues. V shed 2 bases, J shed 7 bases, and the junction held 5 bases outside the gene matches. CDR3 DNA: TGTGCCAGCAGTTTACGGCTAGCGGTAAATGAGCAGTTCTTC. This codes for CASSLRLAVNEQFF.

The gene calls are TRBV20-1 and TRBJ2-1, with D maybe TRBD1 (5 bases). This CDR3 is built from 15 residues. V shed 0 bases and J shed 4 bases, with 13 bases lying between them. Germline values: CDR1 DFQATT, CDR2 SNEGSKA (reference sequence). The CDR3 DNA reads TGCAGTGCTAGAGATGGGGAAGGGGATTACAATGAGCAGTTCTTC. It specifies CSARDGEGDYNEQFF.

This sequence joins TRBV7-9 and TRBJ2-1, with D hard to call. The CDR3 length is 13 residues. The V gene lost 5 bases and the J gene lost 10 bases, with 15 bases spanning the gap. From germline, CDR1 is SEHNR and CDR2 FQNEAQ (reference sequence). This CDR3 is CASSREEEAEQFF. Here the CDR3 DNA reads TGTGCCAGCAGCCGAGAGGAAGAGGCCGAGCAGTTCTTC.

This clonotype was found many times. CDR3 sequence reads: CASSSPDRGAYEQYV. DNA of the CDR3: TGTGCCAGCAGCTCCCCCGACAGGGGGGCCTACGAGCAGTACGTC. This chain links TRBV5-4 with TRBJ2-7; TRBD1 aligns across 9 bases. This CDR3 has 15 amino acids. V shed 3 bases and J 2 bases; nucleotides not matched to a gene: 6. Germline CDR1 reads SGHNT; CDR2 reads YYREEE (reference sequence).